This TCR beta chain was profiled in a study of blood T cells in healthy people across ages. Together with a sample-barcoded 5' primer, a J-beta primer mix was included in a second PCR lasting about 6 to 12 cycles. TCRdb itself ran the 5' RACE reads through MiXCR, one entry per CDR3 protein. The data show about 780,000 distinct CDR3 sequences, about 47% seen once. This clonotype was recorded a few times. Antigen: not known. This CDR3 is 15 amino acids long. V lost 5 bases, J lost 0 bases, and 6 bases stayed unmatched. Germline CDR1 and CDR2: SGHVS and FQNEAQ. Study findings and constraints: Diversity of TCR beta correlated strongly with naive T cell percentage. The long-lived group displayed more naive CD4+ cells, plus higher diversity, than the aged donors did.

Caucasian individuals from Russia who were healthy and aged about 6 to 90 acted as donors. Per-sample yields of isolated PBMCs were at least 6 million. Sequencing used blood. The sequence was obtained from a man older than 75 in good health. This chain uses TRBV7-8 with TRBJ2-7; 8 bases align to TRBD2. The CDR3 is CASSPREGSSYEQYF. CDR3 nucleotide sequence: TGTGCCAGCAGCCCCCGGGAGGGCAGCTCCTACGAGCAGTACTTC.